The present T cell receptor beta chain was sequenced within a study of blood T cell repertoires in COVID-19. Study in general: PBMCs, B-cell-depleted T cells, or T cells were the source of the cDNA or gDNA that made up the material.

Study members were between 18 and 89 years old and lived in 20 to 30 US regions. This clone appeared once. Trimming took 4 bases from V and 4 from J, leaving 14 bases between them. The germline V gene encodes CDR1 SGHRS and CDR2 YFSETQ. This CDR3 spans 14 amino acids. This table comes from immunoSEQ multiplex PCR, and its TCRdb copy is limited to in-frame clones, with some not included. This repertoire shows about 140,000 clones, around 85% found once; its top ten account for around 6.2%. Source material: PBMCs or T cells enriched from blood (not recorded which). The rearrangement links TRBV5-1 to TRBJ2-5, with D possibly matching TRBD2 (5 bases). The clonotype was recovered from a woman in her 40s who had recovered from COVID-19. CDR3 residues: CASSLGVSGETQYF. CDR3 sequence (DNA): TGCGCCAGCAGCCTCGGGGTGTCGGGAGAGACCCAGTACTTC.